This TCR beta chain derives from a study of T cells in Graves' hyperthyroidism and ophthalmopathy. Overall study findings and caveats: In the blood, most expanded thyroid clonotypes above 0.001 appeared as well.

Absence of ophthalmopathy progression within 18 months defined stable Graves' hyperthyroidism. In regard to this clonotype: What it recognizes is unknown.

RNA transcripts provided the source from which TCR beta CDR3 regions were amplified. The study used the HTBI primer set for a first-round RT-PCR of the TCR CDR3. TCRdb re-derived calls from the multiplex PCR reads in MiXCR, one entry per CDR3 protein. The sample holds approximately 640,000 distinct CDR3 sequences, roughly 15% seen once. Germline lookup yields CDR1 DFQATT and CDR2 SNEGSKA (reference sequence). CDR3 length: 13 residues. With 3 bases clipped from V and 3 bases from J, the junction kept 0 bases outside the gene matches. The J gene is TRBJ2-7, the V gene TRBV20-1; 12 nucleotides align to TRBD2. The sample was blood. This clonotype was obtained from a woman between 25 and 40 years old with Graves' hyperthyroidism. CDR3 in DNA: TGCAGTGCTAGGACTAGCGGGGGCTACGAGCAGTACTTC. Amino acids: CSARTSGGYEQYF.